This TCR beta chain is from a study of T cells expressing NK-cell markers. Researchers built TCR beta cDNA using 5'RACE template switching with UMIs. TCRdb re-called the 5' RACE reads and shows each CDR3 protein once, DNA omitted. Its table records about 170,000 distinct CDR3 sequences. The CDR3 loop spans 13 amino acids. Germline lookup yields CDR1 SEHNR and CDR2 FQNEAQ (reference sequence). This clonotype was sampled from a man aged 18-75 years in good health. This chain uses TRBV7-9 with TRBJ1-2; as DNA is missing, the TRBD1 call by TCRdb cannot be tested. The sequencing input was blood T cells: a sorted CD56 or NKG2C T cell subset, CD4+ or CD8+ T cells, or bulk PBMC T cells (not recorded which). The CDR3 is CASRGGQPDGYTF.